Below are 22 T cell receptor beta chains sequenced from a single sample in a study of early T cells in non-severe SARS-CoV-2 infection. Via MiXCR, TCRdb re-called the 5' RACE reads, giving one row per CDR3 protein. This sample has about 60,000 distinct CDR3 sequences, with under 15% found just once. The sample taken for sequencing was whole blood. The receptors here all came from an adult who was a healthcare worker with PCR-confirmed SARS-CoV-2 infection or an uninfected control (not recorded which).

This clonotype was observed a few times. V and J are TRBV7-3 and TRBJ1-1; D not certain. CDR3 length: 14 amino acids. Germline V CDR1 and CDR2: SGHTA, FQGTGA. V was shortened by 1 base and J by 10 bases, with 16 bases between the two germline ends. CDR3 in amino acids: CASSLRAGGDGAFF. The CDR3 nucleotides read TGTGCCAGCAGCTTAAGAGCGGGCGGAGACGGAGCTTTCTTT.

Only a few counts were recorded for this clonotype. The chain uses TRBV5-1 and TRBJ1-3; unclear D gene. Looked up from germline, CDR1 is SGHRS and CDR2 is YFSETQ. V was cut by 2 bases and J by 0 bases, with 15 bases left in between. The CDR3 has 17 residues. As DNA, the CDR3 is TGCGCCAGCAGCTTTGGAACCCTCACAAGCTCTGGAAACACCATATATTTT. Protein: CASSFGTLTSSGNTIYF.

The chain employs TRBV7-2 and TRBJ2-3; unclear D gene. The CDR3 runs 18 residues. Germline assignment: CDR1 SGHTA and CDR2 FQGNSA. Trimming left V 4 bases short and J 2 bases short, with 22 bases between. This CDR3 is CASSSTARRATYTDTQYF. The CDR3 bases are TGTGCCAGCAGCTCAACCGCTCGTCGGGCCACGTACACAGATACGCAGTATTTT. Drawing the rest from reference TRBV7-2 and TRBJ2-3, the complete variable domain is GAGVSQSPSNKVTEKGKDVELRCDPISGHTALYWYRQSLGQGLEFLIYFQGNSAPDKSGLPSDRFSAERTGGSVSTLTIQRTQQEDSAVYLCASSSTARRATYTDTQYFGPGTRLTVL.

This clonotype came up a few times. This chain joins TRBV11-2 and TRBJ2-1; TRBD1 might be the D (6 bases). Germline values: CDR1 SGHAT, CDR2 FQNNGV. The CDR3 runs 17 residues. V was clipped by 3 bases and J by 0 bases, with 15 bases between them. The CDR3 spells CASSFSEWGRSYNEQFF. CDR3 nucleotides: TGTGCCAGCAGCTTTAGTGAGTGGGGGCGCTCCTACAATGAGCAGTTCTTC. Combining the CDR3 with reference TRBV11-2 and TRBJ2-1 gives the whole variable domain EAGVAQSPRYKIIEKRQSVAFWCNPISGHATLYWYQQILGQGPKLLIQFQNNGVVDDSQLPKDRFSAERLKGVDSTLKIQPAKLEDSAVYLCASSFSEWGRSYNEQFFGPGTRLTVL.

This chain links TRBV4-2 with TRBJ2-7; 10 nucleotides agree with TRBD2. The CDR3 runs 16 residues. The ends lost 1 base at V and 0 bases at J; junction bases unmatched: 3. CDR1 and CDR2 (germline): LGHNA, YNFKEQ. CDR3 sequence reads: CASSQGSSGGSYEQYF. Here the CDR3 DNA reads TGTGCCAGCAGCCAAGGTTCTAGCGGGGGCTCCTACGAGCAGTACTTC.

This clonotype was seen a handful of times. The CDR3: CAISEPSRGRDTEAFF. DNA for the CDR3: TGTGCCATCAGTGAGCCGTCCAGGGGGCGTGACACTGAAGCTTTCTTT. V is TRBV10-3 and J is TRBJ1-1, with 8 nucleotides matching TRBD1. Trimming took 2 bases from V and 3 from J; bases not matched to a gene: 8. The CDR3 covers 16 residues. Germline CDR1 ENHRY, CDR2 SYGVKD.

This clonotype was recorded many times. The chain is built from TRBV11-2 and TRBJ2-7; TRBD2 might be the D (5 bases). The CDR3 loop spans 13 amino acids. CDR1 SGHAT and CDR2 FQNNGV come from the germline V gene. Trimming took off 2 bases at V and 6 bases at J, with 11 bases between the two ends. Here the CDR3 DNA reads TGTGCCAGCAGCTTAATGAGGGTCGGCGAGCAGTACTTC. Its protein product is CASSLMRVGEQYF.

This chain links TRBV5-1 with TRBJ2-6, with D unresolved. Trimming removed 0 bases at V and 14 bases at J, with 12 bases between. Looked up from germline, CDR1 is SGHRS and CDR2 is YFSETQ. The CDR3 consists of 13 residues. Here the CDR3 DNA reads TGCGCCAGCAGCTTGGACCAGGCAGACATCCTGACTTTC. It is translated as CASSLDQADILTF.

The chain couples TRBV4-1 to TRBJ2-1; 8 bases are a match to TRBD1. V was clipped by 2 bases and J by 3 bases; unmatched bases: 15. The length of the CDR3 is 19 residues. CDR1 and CDR2 from the germline V gene are MGHRA and YSYEKL. As DNA, the CDR3 is TGCGCCAGCAGCCAACCCCTGGGGACAGGTGGGGACGGCTACAATGAGCAGTTCTTC. Translation: CASSQPLGTGGDGYNEQFF.

The chain has TRBV5-1 and TRBJ2-2; D is unclear. Per the germline V gene, CDR1 is SGHRS and CDR2 is YFSETQ. Trimming pared 3 bases from V and 0 bases from J, leaving 6 bases between. The CDR3 has 14 residues. CDR3 region: CASSSGTNTGELFF. CDR3 in DNA: TGCGCCAGCAGCTCTGGGACGAACACCGGGGAGCTGTTTTTT.

With respect to this clonotype: Possible read error: a much larger clone is one base away. In nucleotides, the CDR3 is TGCGCCAGCAGCTCAGCGGGGCGAAACCAAGAGACCCAGTACTTC. It is translated as CASSSAGRNQETQYF. The rearrangement joins TRBV5-1 to TRBJ2-5, with 7 bases aligning to TRBD2. This CDR3 spans 15 amino acids. V lost 3 bases, J lost 0 bases, and 5 bases stayed unmatched. Germline lookup yields CDR1 SGHRS and CDR2 YFSETQ.

This clonotype was recorded many times. The chain links TRBV5-1 to TRBJ2-7; D possibly corresponds to TRBD1 (6 bases). The germline V gene encodes CDR1 SGHRS and CDR2 YFSETQ. CDR3 size: 14 residues. With 3 bases removed from V and 7 bases from J, the gap between germline ends came to 17 bases. CDR3: CASSSRTGTNEQYF. In nucleotides, the CDR3 is TGCGCCAGCAGCTCAAGAACAGGGACGAATGAGCAGTACTTC.

The chain carries TRBV5-1 and TRBJ2-5; D tentatively fits TRBD1 or TRBD2 (5 bases each). CDR1 SGHRS and CDR2 YFSETQ come from the germline V gene. Deletions cut 0 bases from V and 2 bases from J, with 11 bases between. This CDR3 comprises 15 residues. CDR3 region: CASSLALGPQETQYF. DNA for the CDR3: TGCGCCAGCAGCTTGGCCTTGGGACCTCAAGAGACCCAGTACTTC.

V usage is TRBV5-1 and J usage is TRBJ1-5; D is ambiguous. V lost 1 base and J 4 bases, leaving 9 bases between the germline ends. Germline CDR1 and CDR2: SGHRS and YFSETQ. This CDR3 region has 14 residues. The CDR3 loop is CASSLNTGNQPQHF. In nucleotides, the CDR3 is TGCGCCAGCAGCTTGAATACGGGGAATCAGCCCCAGCATTTT. The variable domain in full, with the rest retrieved from reference TRBV5-1 and TRBJ1-5, is KAGVTQTPRYLIKTRGQQVTLSCSPISGHRSVSWYQQTPGQGLQFLFEYFSETQRNKGNFPGRFSGRQFSNSRSEMNVSTLELGDSALYLCASSLNTGNQPQHFGDGTRLSIL.

This clonotype was counted only a few times. This chain links TRBV20-1 with TRBJ2-1; D is undetermined. Germline values: CDR1 DFQATT, CDR2 SNEGSKA (reference sequence). This CDR3 spans 15 amino acids. V shed 1 base and J shed 5 bases, with 15 bases lying between them. The CDR3 here is CSARGAGTIHNEQFF. The CDR3 nucleotides are TGCAGTGCTAGAGGTGCCGGAACTATTCACAATGAGCAGTTCTTC.

The CDR3 bases are TGCAGTGCTAGAGAGGGGCGTGGGACAGATACGCAGTATTTT. This codes for CSAREGRGTDTQYF. V usage is TRBV20-1 and J usage is TRBJ2-3; a possible D gene is TRBD1 (5 bases). Trimming left V 0 bases short and J 3 bases short, with 10 bases between. This CDR3 is 14 amino acids long. Germline V gene sequence: CDR1 DFQATT, CDR2 SNEGSKA (reference sequence).

This clonotype was picked up a small number of times. The CDR3 loop is CASSPIAGREYGYTF. As DNA, the CDR3 is TGCGCCAGCAGCCCTATAGCAGGGCGCGAATATGGCTACACCTTC. This chain links TRBV4-3 with TRBJ1-2, with D perhaps TRBD1 (5 bases). Germline CDR1 LGHNA, CDR2 YSLEER. The CDR3 has 15 amino acids. V was trimmed by 4 bases and J by 5 bases, leaving 17 bases between them.

This clonotype was observed many times. The chain has TRBV11-2 and TRBJ2-1; 9 nucleotides agree with TRBD1. V was clipped by 5 bases and J by 6 bases; unmatched bases: 8. This CDR3 region has 15 residues. CDR1 is SGHAT, CDR2 FQNNGV, per germline. The CDR3 bases are TGTGCCAGCAGCCCCGGGACAGGGTTTGGCAATGAGCAGTTCTTC. It encodes CASSPGTGFGNEQFF.

The chain recombines TRBV5-5 with TRBJ1-4; TRBD1 aligns across 9 bases. V dropped 5 bases and J dropped 7; count of bases not matched to a gene: 9. The CDR3 totals 15 residues. The V gene's germline CDR1 is SGHKS and CDR2 YYEKEE (reference sequence). CDR3 nucleotides: TGTGCCAGCAGTCAACCGGGACAGGGAGGTGAAAAACTGTTTTTT. Translation: CASSQPGQGGEKLFF.

The gene calls are TRBV13 and TRBJ2-1, with D possibly matching TRBD2 (6 bases). The CDR3 contains 16 residues. The germline gives CDR1 PRHDT, CDR2 FYEKMQ (reference sequence). V lost 0 bases, J lost 0 bases, and 9 bases lay in between. For the CDR3, the DNA is TGTGCCAGCAGCTTAGGGTCGGGGGTCTCCTACAATGAGCAGTTCTTC. This gives the protein CASSLGSGVSYNEQFF.

There are a few counts of this clonotype. The chain employs TRBV7-9 and TRBJ2-3, with a weak D call TRBD1 (6 bases). Germline V gives CDR1 SEHNR, CDR2 FQNEAQ (reference sequence). Trimming left V 5 bases short and J 0 bases short, with 12 bases between. This CDR3 comprises 15 residues. The CDR3 region has the DNA TGTGCCAGCAGCCCCGGGACATCTAGCACAGATACGCAGTATTTT. As protein: CASSPGTSSTDTQYF. The entire variable domain, with the rest obtained from reference TRBV7-9 and TRBJ2-3, is as follows: DTGVSQNPRHKITKRGQNVTFRCDPISEHNRLYWYRQTLGQGPEFLTYFQNEAQLEKSRLLSDRFSAERPKGSFSTLEIQRTEQGDSAMYLCASSPGTSSTDTQYFGPGTRLTVL.

The J gene is TRBJ1-1, the V gene TRBV29-1, with TRBD1 identical over 8 bases. With V trimmed by 6 bases and J by 0 bases, 6 bases remained unmatched. The CDR3 runs to 14 residues. Per the germline V gene, CDR1 is SQVTM and CDR2 is ANQGSEA. The CDR3 nucleotides are TGCAGCGTCACTTGGGGACAGGTGAACACTGAAGCTTTCTTT. Translated: CSVTWGQVNTEAFF.